Described below is a single TCR beta chain sequence and its context. The antigen this receptor binds is unknown. No clone much larger than this one lies a single base away; base qualities are absent. This specimen belongs to a study of shared clonotypes between healthy human individuals (dated by TCRdb to 2020 to 2022). Turning to the overall study: The cohort comprised two women and a few men aged 18 to 49 years. Blood TCR repertoires of roughly five healthy adults were deeply sequenced to estimate repertoire size and the extent of clonotype sharing between individuals. To increase sequencing depth and limit assay-specific biases, different laboratories used diverse techniques to prepare libraries and sequence TCR repertoires. Per donor, three plates each were used for CD4 naive and CD4 memory, two for CD8 naive, and one for CD8 memory. Each donor's leukapheresis produced roughly between roughly 0.94 and 9.5 billion PBMCs. General study outcomes and caveats: Rarefaction of sorted-subset datasets indicated incomplete sequencing despite the large sequencing depth. Based on pairwise subsampling, the degree of clonotype sharing among donors was expected to be affected by sequencing depth. Because the study included only a small number of donors, the genetic and exposure-history diversity represented was limited. Only blood was sampled, and tissue TCR repertoires likely differ from those in blood. Naive subsets generally had larger estimated clonotype richness than memory subsets did. About 5% of naive CD4, around 3.5% of naive CD8, 2.3% of memory CD4, and around 0.42% of memory CD8 clonotypes were shared across a few donors. Compared with non-shared clonotypes, clonotypes shared by all four sorted-subset donors had higher generation probabilities.

TCR CDR3 regions were amplified from genomic DNA by multiplex PCR using the deep immunoSEQ assay. Genomic DNA extracted from each cell subset was distributed evenly over all wells of several immunoSEQ 96-well plates, and each plate served as one replicate. For sorted subsets, 200 to 250 ng genomic DNA, equal to tens of thousands of T cell genomes, was loaded into each replicate PCR. Purified libraries were quantified with a Qubit 3.0 fluorometer, sized on a Bioanalyzer 2100, and re-quantified with the KAPA Library Quantification kit. Every immunoSEQ 96-well plate was sequenced on a dedicated single-read 150-cycle Illumina NextSeq 550 flow cell. Per the authors' processing: Because the immunoSEQ output held only junctional sequences and lacked quality scores, the filtering could not match the filtering applied to full-length reads. To assign V/J genes and CDR3, sequences were annotated against IMGT germline references using PyIR, a Python wrapper for IgBLAST v1.9. Any read was removed if the V/J assignment was weak (E-value above 1e-6), the CDR3 was missing, or the read contained stop codons, out-of-frame junctions, or ambiguous translated residues. A V3J clonotype was defined by an identical inferred V gene, J gene, and CDR3 amino acid sequence. To compute the percentage overlap between repertoires, the number of shared unique clonotypes was divided by the size of the smaller repertoire. RTK rarefaction, the Chao1 estimator, and Recon v2.1 estimates of unobserved clonotypes were used to assess repertoire richness. Generation probabilities were computed with OLGA for all TCRbeta clonotypes obtained by the gDNA method from several donors. TCRdb holds this immuneACCESS table with in-frame rearrangements only. Some clones are missing; in checked studies, unresolved V genes explain under half, and the rest has no known cause. The V and J calls and clone size were taken over from that table, and D and trimming were inferred from the DNA. In all, the sample holds approximately 2,000,000 clones, and around 95% of those were seen once. 1.5% to 2% of the sample comes from the top ten.

CD8 naive samples consisted of CD45RO-negative cells that were positively selected for CCR7, yielding a CD45RA+CCR7+ population without TemRA cells. Healthy HIV-negative adults with no recently reported acute infections or vaccinations were included as donors. Every donor was a Caucasian adult living in Nashville, Tennessee, USA. After blood collection by leukapheresis, PBMCs were isolated using Ficoll-Histopaque density gradient centrifugation and then cryopreserved in the vapor phase of liquid nitrogen. Analytical flow cytometry was used to check the purity and quantity of every magnetically sorted T cell population. Genomic DNA was isolated from every sorted fraction and measured by UV absorbance on a Nanodrop 2000c. The germline V gene (reference sequence) yields SEHNR for CDR1 and FQNEAQ for CDR2. Its CDR3 holds 14 amino acids, cysteine through phenylalanine. The only DNA kept is the CDR3, 42 bases in frame from the first base. Relative to germline, V is 5 bases shorter and J is 3 bases shorter, with 14 bases between their ends.

This receptor was obtained from a man younger than 35 in good health. Some clones in this sample may be carry-over from other donors' samples. The sample consisted of naive CD8+ T cells from PBMCs. The intended sense of this specimen's cell subset or site label: CD45RA+CCR7+. Recombination linked TRBV7-9 to TRBJ2-7; TRBD1 is possibly the D segment (6 matching bases). The CDR3 here reads CASSLQDSVYEQYF. The DNA sequence is given as TGTGCCAGCAGCCTACAGGACAGCGTCTACGAGCAGTACTTC.